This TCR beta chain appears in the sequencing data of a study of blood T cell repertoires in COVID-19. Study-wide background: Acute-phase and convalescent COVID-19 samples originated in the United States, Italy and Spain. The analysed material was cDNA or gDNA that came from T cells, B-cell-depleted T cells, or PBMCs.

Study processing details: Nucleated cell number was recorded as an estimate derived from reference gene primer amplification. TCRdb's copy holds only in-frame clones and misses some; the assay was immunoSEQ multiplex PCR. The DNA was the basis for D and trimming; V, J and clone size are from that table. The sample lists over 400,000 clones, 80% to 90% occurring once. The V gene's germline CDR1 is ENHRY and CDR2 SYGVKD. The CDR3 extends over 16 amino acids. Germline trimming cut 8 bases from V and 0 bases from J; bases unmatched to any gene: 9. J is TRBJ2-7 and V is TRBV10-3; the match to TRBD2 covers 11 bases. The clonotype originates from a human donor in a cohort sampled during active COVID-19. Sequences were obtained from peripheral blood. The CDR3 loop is CAIGRLAGGSSYEQYF. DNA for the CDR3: TGTGCCATCGGTCGGCTAGCGGGAGGCAGCTCCTACGAGCAGTACTTC.